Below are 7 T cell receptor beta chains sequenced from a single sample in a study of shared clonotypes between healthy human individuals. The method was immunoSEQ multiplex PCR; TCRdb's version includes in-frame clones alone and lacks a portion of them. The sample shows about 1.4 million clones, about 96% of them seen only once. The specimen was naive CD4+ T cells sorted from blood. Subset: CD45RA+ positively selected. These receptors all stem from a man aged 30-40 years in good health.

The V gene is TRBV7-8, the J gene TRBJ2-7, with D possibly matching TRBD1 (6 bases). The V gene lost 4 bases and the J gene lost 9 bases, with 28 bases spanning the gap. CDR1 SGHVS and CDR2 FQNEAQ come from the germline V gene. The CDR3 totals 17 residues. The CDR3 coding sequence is TGTGCCAGCAGCTCCTGGAGGACAGACGCTGCACTGAGTGTGCAGTACTTC. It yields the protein CASSSWRTDAALSVQYF.

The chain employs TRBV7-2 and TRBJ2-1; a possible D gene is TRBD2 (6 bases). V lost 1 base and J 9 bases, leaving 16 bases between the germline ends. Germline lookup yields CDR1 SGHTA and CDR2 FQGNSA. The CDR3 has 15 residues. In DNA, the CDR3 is TGTGCCAGCAGCTTAGTCCCGGGAGCTAATTTTGAGCAGTTCTTC. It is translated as CASSLVPGANFEQFF.

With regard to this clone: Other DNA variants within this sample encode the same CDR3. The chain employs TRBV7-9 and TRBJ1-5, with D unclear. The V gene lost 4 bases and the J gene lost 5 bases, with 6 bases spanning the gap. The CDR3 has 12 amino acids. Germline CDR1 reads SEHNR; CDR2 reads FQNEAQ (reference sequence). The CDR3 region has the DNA TGTGCCAGCAGCTACGGGGATCAGCCCCAGCATTTT. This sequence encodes CASSYGDQPQHF. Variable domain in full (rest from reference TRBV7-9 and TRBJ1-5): DTGVSQNPRHKITKRGQNVTFRCDPISEHNRLYWYRQTLGQGPEFLTYFQNEAQLEKSRLLSDRFSAERPKGSFSTLEIQRTEQGDSAMYLCASSYGDQPQHFGDGTRLSIL.

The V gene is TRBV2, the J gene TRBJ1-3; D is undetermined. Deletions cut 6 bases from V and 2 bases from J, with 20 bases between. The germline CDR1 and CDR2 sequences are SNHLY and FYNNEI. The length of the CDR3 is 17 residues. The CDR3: CASSVETVEIPGNTIYF. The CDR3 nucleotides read TGTGCCAGCAGCGTTGAAACAGTGGAAATTCCTGGAAACACCATATATTTT.

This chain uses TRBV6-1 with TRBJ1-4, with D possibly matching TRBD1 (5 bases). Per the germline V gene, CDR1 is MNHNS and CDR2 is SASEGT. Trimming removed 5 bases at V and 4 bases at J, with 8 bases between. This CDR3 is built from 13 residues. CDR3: CASSRRGNEKLFF. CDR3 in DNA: TGTGCCAGCAGTCGGAGGGGTAATGAAAAACTGTTTTTT.

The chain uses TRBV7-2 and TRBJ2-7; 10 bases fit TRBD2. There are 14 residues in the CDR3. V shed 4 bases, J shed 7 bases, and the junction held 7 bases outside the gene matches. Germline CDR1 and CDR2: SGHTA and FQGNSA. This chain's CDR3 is CASSSGTSEGEQYF. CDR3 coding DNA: TGTGCCAGCAGCTCTGGGACTAGCGAGGGGGAGCAGTACTTC. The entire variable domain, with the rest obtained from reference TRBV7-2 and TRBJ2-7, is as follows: GAGVSQSPSNKVTEKGKDVELRCDPISGHTALYWYRQSLGQGLEFLIYFQGNSAPDKSGLPSDRFSAERTGGSVSTLTIQRTQQEDSAVYLCASSSGTSEGEQYFGPGTRLTVT.

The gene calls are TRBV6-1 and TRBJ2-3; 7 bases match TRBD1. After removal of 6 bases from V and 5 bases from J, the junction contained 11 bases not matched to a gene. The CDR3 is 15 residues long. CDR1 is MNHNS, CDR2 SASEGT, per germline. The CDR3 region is CASRNRGPPRDTQYF. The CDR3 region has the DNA TGTGCCAGCAGAAACAGGGGTCCCCCACGAGATACGCAGTATTTT.